This T cell receptor beta chain stems from a study of regulatory T cells in long-lasting Graves disease. The overall study: Under 3 months of antithyroid drugs had been taken by newly diagnosed Graves' patients.

The CDR3 covers 11 residues. Germline V lookup: CDR1 SQVTM, CDR2 ANQGSEA. V dropped 2 bases and J dropped 6 bases, with 7 bases sitting between them. CDR3-region Arm-PCR and iRepertoire HTBI primers produced the TCR beta libraries. Each CDR3 protein gets one entry after TCRdb re-called the multiplex PCR reads with MiXCR. Here the sample spans 400,000 to 450,000 distinct CDR3 sequences, 14% to 15% being singletons. The sample's time point: newly diagnosed GD, antithyroid drugs for less than 3 months. The authors made the TCR library using RNA they extracted from PBMCs. The table lists this clonotype with a few counts. The same data also contributed to another study, on T cells in Graves' hyperthyroidism and ophthalmopathy. That investigation notes: Most thyroid clonotypes expanded above 0.001 appeared in blood too.

The TCR comes from a woman in her twenties or thirties with Graves disease. The specimen was peripheral blood mononuclear cells (PBMCs), collected at new diagnosis, from a patient treated with antithyroid drugs. The chain employs TRBV29-1 and TRBJ1-1; D is uncertain. The DNA of the CDR3 is TGCAGCGTTGAAATTGGCGCTGAAGCTTTCTTT. This codes for CSVEIGAEAFF.